This is a list of T cell receptor beta chains from one sample in a study of graft-versus-host responses after intestinal transplantation. Here immunoSEQ multiplex PCR was the method, and the copy in TCRdb shows in-frame clones only, minus some. The table shows 100,000 to 140,000 clones, with 87% occurring only once. Their antigen targets remain unknown. The specimen was unstimulated CD4+ T cells sorted from spleen or lymph node cells, collected before transplant. These receptors originate from a human donor who was the organ donor for an intestinal transplant. Both conserved end residues are part of each CDR3. Each record gives: CDR3 DNA, CDR3 protein, clone size, J gene, D gene, V gene. The D gene is left open where the match is weak. Rows may omit the clone size; those that give it use once, few, many or a size class.

DNA: TGTGCCATCAGTGAGTCCATGTCTCGGACACCTGGAAGCAATCAGCCCCAGCATTTT; CDR3: CAISESMSRTPGSNQPQHF; size: NA; J: TRBJ1-5; D: NA; V: TRBV10-3
DNA: TGCGCCAGCAGCAGTACGGGCACAGATACGCAGTATTTT; CDR3: CASSSTGTDTQYF; size: NA; J: TRBJ2-3; D: NA; V: TRBV5-1
DNA: TGCGCCAGCAGCCAAGCCCCCCGCGGTGAGAGCTCACCCCTCCACTTT; CDR3: CASSQAPRGESSPLHF; size: NA; J: TRBJ1-6; D: NA; V: TRBV4-1
DNA: TGTGCCAGCAGTGAGGCGACACCCAGCTATGGCTACACCTTC; CDR3: CASSEATPSYGYTF; size: NA; J: TRBJ1-2; D: NA; V: TRBV6-1
DNA: TGTGCCAGCAGCTCAATGGGGACTAGCGGGAGGCCACCGGTTGGCTACGAGCAGTACTTC; CDR3: CASSSMGTSGRPPVGYEQYF; size: NA; J: TRBJ2-7; D: TRBD2; V: TRBV5-4
DNA: TGTGCCAGCAGTAGACAGGGGATATACAATGAGCAGTTCTTC; CDR3: CASSRQGIYNEQFF; size: NA; J: TRBJ2-1; D: TRBD1; V: TRBV6-1
DNA: TGTGCCAGCAGCTTAAGGCCTAACTATGGCTACACCTTC; CDR3: CASSLRPNYGYTF; size: NA; J: TRBJ1-2; D: NA; V: TRBV7-3
DNA: TGCGCCAGCTCACCACGTACCACAGATACGCAGTATTTT; CDR3: CASSPRTTDTQYF; size: NA; J: TRBJ2-3; D: NA; V: TRBV18
DNA: TGTGCCAGCAGCGGACAGGGGGCAGATACGCAGTATTTT; CDR3: CASSGQGADTQYF; size: NA; J: TRBJ2-3; D: TRBD1; V: TRBV13
DNA: TGTGCCAGCAGCTTTTCAGGGTTGGATGAAGCTTTCTTT; CDR3: CASSFSGLDEAFF; size: NA; J: TRBJ1-1; D: NA; V: TRBV7-6
DNA: TGCGCCAGCAGCCCGGGACAGGGCCCAGATACGCAGTATTTT; CDR3: CASSPGQGPDTQYF; size: NA; J: TRBJ2-3; D: TRBD1; V: TRBV5-1
DNA: TGTGCCACCAGCAGAGAAGGTTTGGGACACTTCGAGCAGTACTTC; CDR3: CATSREGLGHFEQYF; size: NA; J: TRBJ2-7; D: NA; V: TRBV15
DNA: TGCGCCAGCAGAGAACAGGGAGGCAAGACCCAGTACTTC; CDR3: CASREQGGKTQYF; size: NA; J: TRBJ2-5; D: NA; V: TRBV4-1
DNA: TGTGCCAGCAGGGGGACTAGCGGGGTGAGGGAGCAGTACTTC; CDR3: CASRGTSGVREQYF; size: NA; J: TRBJ2-7; D: TRBD2; V: TRBV6-5
DNA: TGTGTCAGACATGTGGTAGTTTCGGGACCGAGGAACCAGCCCCAGCATTTT; CDR3: CVRHVVVSGPRNQPQHF; size: NA; J: TRBJ1-5; D: NA; V: TRBV7-5
DNA: TGTGCCAGCAGCTTAACGGGGGAGAACACTGAAGCTTTCTTT; CDR3: CASSLTGENTEAFF; size: NA; J: TRBJ1-1; D: NA; V: TRBV7-9
DNA: TGCGCCAGCAGCCAAGTGCAGGCCCGCCTAAAGGACACCATATATTTT; CDR3: CASSQVQARLKDTIYF; size: NA; J: TRBJ1-3; D: NA; V: TRBV4-1
DNA: TGTGCCAGCAGCCCGACAAGGACAGGGAAAGAGACCCAGTACTTC; CDR3: CASSPTRTGKETQYF; size: NA; J: TRBJ2-5; D: TRBD1; V: TRBV7-3
DNA: TGTGCCAGCAGTTACTCACACCAAGAGACCCAGTACTTC; CDR3: CASSYSHQETQYF; size: NA; J: TRBJ2-5; D: NA; V: TRBV6-6
DNA: TGCGCCAGCAGCTTGGTTTCGAACACTGAAGCTTTCTTT; CDR3: CASSLVSNTEAFF; size: NA; J: TRBJ1-1; D: NA; V: TRBV5-1
DNA: TGTGCCAGCAGCTTAGTTGGGACTAGCGGTGCTACCGGGGAGCTGTTTTTT; CDR3: CASSLVGTSGATGELFF; size: NA; J: TRBJ2-2; D: TRBD2; V: TRBV7-9
DNA: TGTGCCAGCAGGAAATGGACTAGCGATACAGATACGCAGTATTTT; CDR3: CASRKWTSDTDTQYF; size: NA; J: TRBJ2-3; D: TRBD2; V: TRBV6-1
DNA: TGTGCCAGCAGCAAGGAAGGTTGGTCTGGCGAGCAGTACTTC; CDR3: CASSKEGWSGEQYF; size: NA; J: TRBJ2-7; D: NA; V: TRBV5-6
DNA: TGTGCCATCAGTGGAAACCCTAACAGGGGGAAAAGCAATCAGCCCCAGCATTTT; CDR3: CAISGNPNRGKSNQPQHF; size: NA; J: TRBJ1-5; D: TRBD1; V: TRBV10-3
DNA: TGTGCCAGCAGCGTAGTGCGGAGCGGGGAGCTGTTTTTT; CDR3: CASSVVRSGELFF; size: NA; J: TRBJ2-2; D: NA; V: TRBV9
DNA: TGTGCCAGCACTCCGACTAGTATGAGCTACGAGCAGTACTTC; CDR3: CASTPTSMSYEQYF; size: NA; J: TRBJ2-7; D: NA; V: TRBV6-5
DNA: TGCGCCAGCAGTGACAGCCCGACAACTGAAGCTTTCTTT; CDR3: CASSDSPTTEAFF; size: NA; J: TRBJ1-1; D: NA; V: TRBV10-1
DNA: TGTGCCAGCAGCACCCGGGACACCGGGGAGCTGTTTTTT; CDR3: CASSTRDTGELFF; size: NA; J: TRBJ2-2; D: NA; V: TRBV7-2
DNA: TGTGCCAGCAGTTACAGACAGGGGCTAACTGAAGCTTTCTTT; CDR3: CASSYRQGLTEAFF; size: NA; J: TRBJ1-1; D: TRBD1; V: TRBV6-5
DNA: TGCGCCAGCAGCTATAGACTGGGACAGGGCCCCTCTGGGGCCAACGTCCTGACTTTC; CDR3: CASSYRLGQGPSGANVLTF; size: NA; J: TRBJ2-6; D: TRBD1; V: TRBV5-1
DNA: TGTGCCAGCTCGCCGTTCGGAGGCTTCTACGAGCAGTACTTC; CDR3: CASSPFGGFYEQYF; size: once; J: TRBJ2-7; D: NA; V: TRBV18
DNA: TGTGCCAGCAGCTTAAAAAGCGGGGGTGAGCAGTTCTTC; CDR3: CASSLKSGGEQFF; size: NA; J: TRBJ2-1; D: TRBD2; V: TRBV5-4
DNA: TGTGCCAGCAGCTTAGGTCGTCTCTCTGGGGCCAACGTCCTGACTTTC; CDR3: CASSLGRLSGANVLTF; size: NA; J: TRBJ2-6; D: NA; V: TRBV11-2
DNA: TGTGCCAGCAGCTTAAATAGGGGCCGAGATACGCAGTATTTT; CDR3: CASSLNRGRDTQYF; size: NA; J: TRBJ2-3; D: NA; V: TRBV7-2
DNA: TGTGCCAGCAGTAGGACAGGGGTTAGGGAGCCCCAGCATTTT; CDR3: CASSRTGVREPQHF; size: NA; J: TRBJ1-5; D: TRBD1; V: TRBV27
DNA: TGTGCCAGTAGTATAGGGACTAACTATGGCTACACCTTC; CDR3: CASSIGTNYGYTF; size: NA; J: TRBJ1-2; D: NA; V: TRBV19
DNA: TGTGCCAGCGGGTCGGAGTCGGTGGGCTACACCTTC; CDR3: CASGSESVGYTF; size: NA; J: TRBJ1-2; D: NA; V: TRBV2
DNA: TGTGCCAGCTCACCATTAGTCCGGGGGGGGAACACTGAAGCTTTCTTT; CDR3: CASSPLVRGGNTEAFF; size: NA; J: TRBJ1-1; D: NA; V: TRBV18
DNA: TGTGCCAGCAGTTCGCGGACAGAAGAGACCCAGTACTTC; CDR3: CASSSRTEETQYF; size: NA; J: TRBJ2-5; D: NA; V: TRBV6-6
DNA: TGTGCCAGCAGCTTAGCGCTAGAGCAAGAGACCCAGTACTTC; CDR3: CASSLALEQETQYF; size: NA; J: TRBJ2-5; D: NA; V: TRBV7-9
DNA: TGTGCCAGCAGCTTGATTAGCGGGGGCATCCAAGAGACCCAGTACTTC; CDR3: CASSLISGGIQETQYF; size: NA; J: TRBJ2-5; D: TRBD2; V: TRBV11-2
DNA: TGTGCCAGCAGCCCAGGGACTAGCAAGCATACGCAGTATTTT; CDR3: CASSPGTSKHTQYF; size: NA; J: TRBJ2-3; D: TRBD2; V: TRBV7-3
DNA: TGTGCCAGCAGTGAGGGGCCTAACTATGGCTACACCTTC; CDR3: CASSEGPNYGYTF; size: NA; J: TRBJ1-2; D: NA; V: TRBV2
DNA: TGCGCCAGCAGCCGAGGGACAGGGGTCTCGGCTAATGAAAAACTGTTTTTT; CDR3: CASSRGTGVSANEKLFF; size: NA; J: TRBJ1-4; D: TRBD1; V: TRBV5-1
DNA: TGCAGCCTCGGGCCTGAGCAGTTCTTC; CDR3: CSLGPEQFF; size: few; J: TRBJ2-1; D: NA; V: TRBV29-1
DNA: TGTGCCAGCAGACTTGAAGGGAGGGGGTTCAACTATGGCTACACCTTC; CDR3: CASRLEGRGFNYGYTF; size: NA; J: TRBJ1-2; D: NA; V: TRBV2
DNA: TGTGCCAGTAGTATAGGGGTGGGAGACCTTAATGAAAAACTGTTTTTT; CDR3: CASSIGVGDLNEKLFF; size: NA; J: TRBJ1-4; D: NA; V: TRBV19
DNA: TGTGCCAGTAGTATAGTGGGCCCCAGGCCTTACAATGAGCAGTTCTTC; CDR3: CASSIVGPRPYNEQFF; size: NA; J: TRBJ2-1; D: NA; V: TRBV19
DNA: TGTGCCAGCAGTTCACGGCGGAGACAGGTACTGGGGGCTGAAGCTTTCTTT; CDR3: CASSSRRRQVLGAEAFF; size: NA; J: TRBJ1-1; D: NA; V: TRBV27
DNA: TGTGCCAGCAGGGGGGGACGACAAGAGACCCAGTACTTC; CDR3: CASRGGRQETQYF; size: NA; J: TRBJ2-5; D: NA; V: TRBV2